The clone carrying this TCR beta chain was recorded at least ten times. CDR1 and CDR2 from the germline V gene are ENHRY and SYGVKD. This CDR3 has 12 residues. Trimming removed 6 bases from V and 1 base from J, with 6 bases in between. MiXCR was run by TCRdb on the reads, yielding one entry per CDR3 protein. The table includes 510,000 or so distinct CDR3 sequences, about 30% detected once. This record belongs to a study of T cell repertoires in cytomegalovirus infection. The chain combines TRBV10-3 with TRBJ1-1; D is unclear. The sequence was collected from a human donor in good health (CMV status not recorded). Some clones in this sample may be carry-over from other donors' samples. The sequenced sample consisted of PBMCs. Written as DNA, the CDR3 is TGTGCCATCAGCCCCCAGAACACTGAAGCTTTCTTT. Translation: CAISPQNTEAFF.